This T cell receptor beta chain was recovered during a study of OX40 agonist ivuxolimab in advanced cancers. Study-level information: The patients' treatment was ivuxolimab, an agonistic anti-OX40 (CD134) antibody.

Measured with immunoSEQ multiplex PCR; TCRdb has only the in-frame clones, and not every one. The sample yields 69,000 or so clones, 85% to 90% seen once. Germline V gives CDR1 MNHEY, CDR2 SVGAGI. There are 16 residues in the CDR3. Trimming at V came to 0 bases and at J to 7 bases, leaving 7 bases not matched to a gene. The chain carries TRBV6-5 and TRBJ2-1, with 9 positions matching TRBD2. Sequenced material: CD4+ or CD8+ T cells sorted from blood, taken in a trial of the OX40 agonist ivuxolimab. This clonotype was sampled from an adult with an advanced solid tumor such as melanoma, head and neck, liver or kidney cancer. CDR3 region: CASSYSILAGFNEQFF. The CDR3 DNA reads as TGTGCCAGCAGTTACTCGATTCTAGCGGGGTTTAATGAGCAGTTCTTC.